What follows is one T cell receptor beta chain and its context. Antigen unknown. CDR3 size: 12 residues. Germline loops: CDR1 MGHDK, CDR2 SYGVNS. The ends were cut back, 6 bases at V and 3 bases at J, with 3 bases in the middle. This record comes from a study of brain T cells in children with intractable seizures. General study points: Pre- and post-surgery blood differed in depth, so pre-surgery absences may be undersampling. HCMV serostatus was not known, and viral specificity came from CDR3 similarity only.

Before surgery, patients took at least one anti-epileptic drug. Some clones are missing from TCRdb's copy, which holds only in-frame ones; the method was immunoSEQ multiplex PCR. The sample carries approximately 40,000 clones, more than 80% recorded once. The source is a girl aged 2 to 9 with tuberous sclerosis and intractable seizures. The gene calls are TRBV25-1 and TRBJ2-6; no clear D gene. Source: peripheral blood, taken at surgery. For the CDR3, the DNA is TGTGCCAGCAGAGGTGGGGCCAACGTCCTGACTTTC. This encodes CASRGGANVLTF.